This TCR beta chain was identified in a study of molecular identifiers for immune sequencing clone quantification. Study-wide results and caveats: For effector cells, clones above 20 RNA copies held over 99% of molecules; for naive cells, under 1%.

V was clipped by 6 bases and J by 5 bases, with 12 bases between them. This CDR3 comprises 13 residues. Germline V lookup: CDR1 SEHNR, CDR2 FQNEAQ (reference sequence). As CD8+CD4-CCR7+CD45RA+ cells, naive CD8 T cells were sorted. Ten or more counts support this clonotype. Its antigen is unidentified. As previously described, bulk TCR libraries were made using listed TCR primers. TCRdb used MiXCR to reprocess the PCR reads, holding one entry per CDR3 protein. The sample includes 62,000 or so distinct CDR3 sequences, roughly 18% of them seen just once. V gene TRBV7-9 combines with J gene TRBJ2-3; D unresolved. The source material was naive CD8+ T cells from blood, with Jurkat cell RNA spiked in. Documented subset: FACS-sorted CD8+CD4-CCR7+CD45RA+ naive T cells. The origin of this receptor is a human donor in good health. Some libraries in this study had Jurkat cell RNA spiked in. The CDR3 coding sequence is TGTGCCAGCAGTCTTAGCATTGAAGATACGCAGTATTTT. Protein sequence: CASSLSIEDTQYF.